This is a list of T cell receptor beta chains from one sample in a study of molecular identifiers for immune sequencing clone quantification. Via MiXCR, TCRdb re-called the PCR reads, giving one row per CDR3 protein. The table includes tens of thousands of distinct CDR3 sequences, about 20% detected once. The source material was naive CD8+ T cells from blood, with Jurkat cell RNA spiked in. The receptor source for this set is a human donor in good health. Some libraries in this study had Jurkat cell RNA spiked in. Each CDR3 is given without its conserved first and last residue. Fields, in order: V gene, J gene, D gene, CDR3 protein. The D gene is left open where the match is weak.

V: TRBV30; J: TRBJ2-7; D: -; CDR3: AWSDSYPYEQY
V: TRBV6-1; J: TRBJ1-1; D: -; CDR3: ASSEIVAEAF
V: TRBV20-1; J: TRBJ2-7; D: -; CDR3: SATKISGVEQY
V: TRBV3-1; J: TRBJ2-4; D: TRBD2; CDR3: AGSQESAGGFGKNVQY
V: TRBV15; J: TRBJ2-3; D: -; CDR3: ATSRDQGYRLNTQY
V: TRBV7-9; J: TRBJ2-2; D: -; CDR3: ASSRAENTGELF
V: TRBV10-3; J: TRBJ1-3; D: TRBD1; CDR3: AISDGDRGSGNTIY
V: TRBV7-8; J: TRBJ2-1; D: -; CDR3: ASSSNPLVYEQF
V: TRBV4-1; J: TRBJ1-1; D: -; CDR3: ASSQDRRGGAF
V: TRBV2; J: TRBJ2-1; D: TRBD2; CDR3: ASRGLVGNEQF
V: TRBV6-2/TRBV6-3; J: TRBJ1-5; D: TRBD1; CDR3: ASSTGQGNQPQH
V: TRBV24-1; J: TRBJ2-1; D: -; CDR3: ATSGAREPYNEQF
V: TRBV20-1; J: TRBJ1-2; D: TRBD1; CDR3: SARVAETGATYGYT
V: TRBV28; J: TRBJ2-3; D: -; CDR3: ASSLRLEADTQY
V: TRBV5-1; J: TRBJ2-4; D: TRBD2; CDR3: ASSPSGGLAKNIQY
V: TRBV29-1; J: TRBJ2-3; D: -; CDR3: SVAGLGNTDTQY
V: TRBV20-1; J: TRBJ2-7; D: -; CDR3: SARDPTSYEQY
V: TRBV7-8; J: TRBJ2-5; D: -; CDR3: ASSEQETQY
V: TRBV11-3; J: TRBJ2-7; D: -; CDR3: ASSLPILAATSYEQY
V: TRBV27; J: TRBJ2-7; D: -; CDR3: ASSSHPLRSGNEQY
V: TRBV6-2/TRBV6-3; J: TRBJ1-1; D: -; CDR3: ASSWVGTEAF
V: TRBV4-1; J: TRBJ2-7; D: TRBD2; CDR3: ASSLSRLAGVHEQY
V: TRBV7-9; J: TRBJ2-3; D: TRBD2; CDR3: ASMTRMLAGPDTQY
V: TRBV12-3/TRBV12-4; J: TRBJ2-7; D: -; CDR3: ASTPATSYEQY
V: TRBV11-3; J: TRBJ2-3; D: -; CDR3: AEEAYTDTQY
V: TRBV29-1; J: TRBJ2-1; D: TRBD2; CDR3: SPIAGPGEQF
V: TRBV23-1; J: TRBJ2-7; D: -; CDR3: ASSPPPGLTYEQY
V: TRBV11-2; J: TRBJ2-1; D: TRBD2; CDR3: ASSWVSGRGGYNEQF
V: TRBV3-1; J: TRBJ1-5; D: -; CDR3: ASSQDWGGQPQH
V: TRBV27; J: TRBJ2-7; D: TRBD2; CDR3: ASSSWTSLYEQY
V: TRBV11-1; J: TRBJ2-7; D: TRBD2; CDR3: ASSLLPTSGSGEQY
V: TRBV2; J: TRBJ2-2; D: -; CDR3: ASSARTASHSGELF
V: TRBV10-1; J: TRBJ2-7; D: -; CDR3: ASSAADGYEQY
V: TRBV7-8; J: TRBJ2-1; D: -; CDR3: ASSLVLASNEQF
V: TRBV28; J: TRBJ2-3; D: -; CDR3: ASSEYRESDTQY